The text below deals with one TCR beta chain. The antigen is unknown. The data stem from a study of graft-versus-host responses after intestinal transplantation. Study results and caveats: In recipient marrow, GvH clones were found, and some appeared first in ileum or blood. An association linked early post-transplant HvG declines with peak circulating GvH clone levels.

Clones were sequenced by immunoSEQ multiplex PCR, and TCRdb holds only the in-frame ones, with some missing. The sample yields fewer than 85,000 clones, roughly 90% seen once. V lost 3 bases and J 7 bases, leaving 10 bases between the germline ends. The CDR3 is made up of 11 amino acids. Germline V gene data show CDR1 as DFQATT and CDR2 as SNEGSKA (reference sequence). The sequences come from unstimulated CD8+ T cells sorted from spleen or lymph node cells, collected before intestinal transplant. V gene TRBV20-1 combines with J gene TRBJ2-7; D not resolved. This receptor was taken from a human donor who received an intestinal transplant. CDR3 residues: CSASGLLEQYF. The CDR3 nucleotides read TGCAGTGCTAGTGGGCTGTTGGAGCAGTACTTC.